One and the same sample provided the 29 T cell receptor beta chains below, sequenced in a study of T cell responses to AZD1222 COVID-19 vaccine. Assay used: immunoSEQ multiplex PCR; TCRdb lists only in-frame clones, some missing. The top ten clones hold about 15% of a sample with under 35,000 clones, more than 75% of them seen once. The sample here was peripheral blood, taken 28 days after the second AZD1222 dose. These receptors all come from an adult who received the AZD1222 COVID-19 vaccine.

V is TRBV2 and J is TRBJ2-1; the D is unclear. The V gene lost 3 bases and the J gene lost 0 bases, with 6 bases spanning the gap. The CDR3 is made up of 14 amino acids. Looked up from germline, CDR1 is SNHLY and CDR2 is FYNNEI. The CDR3 spells CASSDTSSYNEQFF. For the CDR3, the DNA is TGTGCCAGCAGTGACACAAGCTCCTACAATGAGCAGTTCTTC.

This chain links TRBV29-1 with TRBJ2-3; D is possibly TRBD2 (6 bases). Germline V gene lookup returns CDR1 SQVTM and CDR2 ANQGSEA. The CDR3 is 13 residues long. V was trimmed by 6 bases and J by 0 bases, leaving 10 bases between them. The CDR3 region has the DNA TGCAGCGTCGGGGGACCTAGCACAGATACGCAGTATTTT. Translated: CSVGGPSTDTQYF.

The chain recombines TRBV7-9 with TRBJ2-7, with D hard to call. The CDR3 runs to 15 residues. From germline, CDR1 is SEHNR and CDR2 FQNEAQ (reference sequence). The V end lost 4 bases, the J end lost 5 bases, and 18 bases lay between the germline ends. The CDR3 nucleotides are TGTGCCAGCAGCTCCAAATATAGGAGTCTGGACGAGCAGTACTTC. This encodes CASSSKYRSLDEQYF.

The table lists this clone with a count of one. V gene TRBV27 combines with J gene TRBJ1-5; 8 nucleotides line up with TRBD1. The CDR3 contains 16 residues. Trimming at V came to 6 bases and at J to 5 bases, leaving 12 bases not matched to a gene. Germline CDR1 and CDR2: MNHEY and SMNVEV (reference sequence). The CDR3 sequence is CASSKTYGQGYQPQHF. The CDR3 DNA reads as TGTGCCAGCAGCAAAACCTACGGACAGGGATATCAGCCCCAGCATTTT.

The rearrangement joins TRBV3-1 (or the pseudogene TRBV3-2) to TRBJ2-7; TRBD1 might be the D (6 bases). The CDR3 consists of 17 residues. Looked up from germline, CDR1 is LGHDT and CDR2 is YNNKEL (reference sequence). Between the trimmed V and J ends, which lost 1 base and 7 bases, there was a span of 23 bases. Written as DNA, the CDR3 is TGTGCCAGCAGCCAAGCACGCTTCGGGACATCTCGGAGGGAGCAGTACTTC. This codes for CASSQARFGTSRREQYF.

The gene calls are TRBV19 and TRBJ1-2; D ambiguous. From germline, CDR1 is LNHDA and CDR2 SQIVND (reference sequence). The CDR3 is made up of 14 amino acids. The V and J ends lost 3 bases and 5 bases respectively, with 13 bases between them. CDR3 DNA sequence: TGTGCCAGTAGTATTGCTCCGTTCGAGTATGGCTACACCTTC. This gives the protein CASSIAPFEYGYTF. Complete variable domain (other parts from reference TRBV19 and TRBJ1-2): DGGITQSPKYLFRKEGQNVTLSCEQNLNHDAMYWYRQDPGQGLRLIYYSQIVNDFQKGDIAEGYSVSREKKESFPLTVTSAQKNPTAFYLCASSIAPFEYGYTFGSGTRLTVV.

The V gene is TRBV19, the J gene TRBJ2-2; the D is unclear. From germline, CDR1 is LNHDA and CDR2 SQIVND (reference sequence). This CDR3 has 15 residues. V was shortened by 3 bases and J by 0 bases, with 8 bases between the two germline ends. The CDR3 sequence: CASSMGSSNTGELFF. The CDR3 DNA is TGTGCCAGTAGTATGGGCTCCTCGAACACCGGGGAGCTGTTTTTT.

CDR3 DNA: TGCGCCAGCAGCCAGGGCGTGGGGACATCTAACTATGGCTACACCTTC. Amino acid sequence: CASSQGVGTSNYGYTF. This chain uses TRBV4-3 with TRBJ1-2; D possibly corresponds to TRBD1 (6 bases). V lost 3 bases to trimming and J lost 0 bases, with 14 bases between them. The CDR3 runs to 16 residues. From germline, CDR1 is LGHNA and CDR2 YSLEER.

The count of this clone is one. The J gene is TRBJ1-1, the V gene TRBV7-9; a possible D gene is TRBD1 (6 bases). Germline CDR1 SEHNR, CDR2 FQNEAQ (reference sequence). This CDR3 contains 16 residues. With 5 bases removed from V and 2 bases from J, the gap between germline ends came to 18 bases. The CDR3 spells CASSAPPGHPNTEAFF. The CDR3 nucleotides are TGTGCCAGCAGCGCCCCCCCGGGACACCCTAACACTGAAGCTTTCTTT. The variable domain in full, completed from reference TRBV7-9 and TRBJ1-1, reads DTGVSQNPRHKITKRGQNVTFRCDPISEHNRLYWYRQTLGQGPEFLTYFQNEAQLEKSRLLSDRFSAERPKGSFSTLEIQRTEQGDSAMYLCASSAPPGHPNTEAFFGQGTRLTVV.

This sequence joins TRBV6-6 and TRBJ2-7, with D maybe TRBD1 (5 bases). V was clipped by 2 bases and J by 0 bases, with 5 bases between them. From germline, CDR1 is MNHNY and CDR2 SVGAGI (reference sequence). This CDR3 is built from 13 residues. In DNA, the CDR3 is TGTGCCAGCAGTTACCAGGGCTCCTACGAGCAGTACTTC. Translated: CASSYQGSYEQYF.

J is TRBJ1-6 and V is TRBV2; 8 bases are shared with TRBD1. Per the germline V gene, CDR1 is SNHLY and CDR2 is FYNNEI. The CDR3 is 15 residues long. The J segment lost 4 bases and the V segment lost 5 bases, leaving 4 bases of the junction unmatched. The CDR3 loop reads CASSPDRGYNSPLHF. The CDR3 coding sequence is TGTGCCAGCAGTCCCGACAGGGGTTATAATTCACCCCTCCACTTT.

The chain recombines TRBV6-2 or TRBV6-3 with TRBJ1-2; possible D gene TRBD1, 6 bases. This CDR3 has 14 amino acids. The germline CDR1 and CDR2 sequences are MNHEY and SVGEGT. Trimming shortened V by 0 bases and J by 8 bases, and 13 bases separated the two germline ends. The CDR3 reads CASSYSRQGRGYTF. CDR3 bases: TGTGCCAGCAGTTACTCGAGGCAGGGGAGAGGCTACACCTTC.

The chain has TRBV7-3 and TRBJ2-7; possibly TRBD1 for D (6 bases). Germline CDR1 SGHTA, CDR2 FQGTGA. Trimming stripped 5 bases from V and 5 bases from J, with 16 bases between. The CDR3 has 14 amino acids. The CDR3 here is CASSRRGLGDEQYF. The CDR3 nucleotides are TGTGCCAGCAGCCGCAGGGGCCTGGGGGACGAGCAGTACTTC.

This clone has only one observation. The chain links TRBV9 to TRBJ1-2; 9 nucleotides align to TRBD1. CDR1 is SGDLS and CDR2 is YYNGEE in the germline V gene. V lost 0 bases, J lost 3 bases, and 0 bases stayed unmatched. There are 14 residues in the CDR3. The chain's CDR3 is CASSVGTGDYGYTF. CDR3 DNA sequence: TGTGCCAGCAGCGTAGGGACAGGGGACTATGGCTACACCTTC.

CDR3: CASSFPGLDEQYF. CDR3 coding DNA: TGTGCCAGCAGCTTTCCAGGGCTAGACGAGCAGTACTTC. The chain carries TRBV5-5 and TRBJ2-7; D is possibly TRBD1 (5 bases). V lost 2 bases and J 5 bases, leaving 11 bases between the germline ends. There are 13 residues in the CDR3. Per germline, CDR1 SGHKS and CDR2 YYEKEE (reference sequence).

The chain has TRBV6-2 or TRBV6-3 and TRBJ2-7; tentative D call: TRBD1 (6 bases). Trimming removed 6 bases from V and 0 bases from J, with 12 bases in between. The CDR3 sequence is 14 residues long. CDR1 and CDR2 from the germline V gene are MNHEY and SVGEGT. The CDR3 DNA reads TGTGCCAGCAGCCCACAGGGTCCCTCCTACGAGCAGTACTTC. Amino acid sequence: CASSPQGPSYEQYF.

J is TRBJ2-1 and V is TRBV7-9; 11 bases are shared with TRBD1. V shed 4 bases and J 9 bases; nucleotides not matched to a gene: 8. CDR1 and CDR2 (germline): SEHNR, FQNEAQ (reference sequence). The CDR3 covers 15 residues. The CDR3 is CASSSRDRGSGEQFF. CDR3 coding DNA: TGTGCCAGCAGCTCCCGGGACAGGGGGAGTGGTGAGCAGTTCTTC.

This clone was seen a single time. The junction does not match germline at one end; this may be a read error. DNA of the CDR3: TGTGCTAGCAGCTTAGGAGGAGGGGGTTTTGAGCAGTTCTTC. Translation: CASSLGGGGFEQFF. This rearrangement joins TRBV7-7 to TRBJ2-1; D might be TRBD1 or TRBD2, each matching 6 bases. Per germline, CDR1 SSHAT and CDR2 FNYEAQ (reference sequence). There are 14 residues in the CDR3.

The chain carries TRBV3-1 (or the pseudogene TRBV3-2) and TRBJ2-3, with 16 bases aligning to TRBD2. Germline CDR1 is LGHDT and CDR2 is YNNKEL (reference sequence). The CDR3 runs to 16 residues. V dropped 4 bases and J dropped 3; count of bases not matched to a gene: 1. CDR3 amino acids: CASSPGLAGGTDTQYF. In DNA, the CDR3 is TGTGCCAGCAGCCCGGGACTAGCGGGGGGGACAGATACGCAGTATTTT.

The chain couples TRBV27 to TRBJ1-3, with unresolved D. Germline CDR1 and CDR2: MNHEY and SMNVEV (reference sequence). This CDR3 is 15 amino acids long. Trimming left V 4 bases short and J 0 bases short, with 10 bases between. CDR3 protein: CASSYGVHSGNTIYF. CDR3 bases: TGTGCCAGCAGTTACGGAGTCCACTCTGGAAACACCATATATTTT.

This clone was seen more than once but under ten times. The CDR3 loop reads CASRASGTGELFF. CDR3 DNA: TGCGCCAGCAGGGCTTCTGGGACCGGGGAGCTGTTTTTT. V is TRBV4-3 and J is TRBJ2-2; D not certain. The V gene's germline CDR1 is LGHNA and CDR2 YSLEER. The CDR3 consists of 13 residues. V was clipped by 6 bases and J by 5 bases, with 10 bases between them.

This rearrangement joins TRBV9 to TRBJ2-1; no firm D call. Germline assignment: CDR1 SGDLS and CDR2 YYNGEE. V was clipped by 0 bases and J by 0 bases, with 7 bases between them. The CDR3 runs 15 residues. In DNA, the CDR3 is TGTGCCAGCAGCGTAGCGGCTAGCTCCTACAATGAGCAGTTCTTC. Amino acid sequence: CASSVAASSYNEQFF.

On this clone: The sample contains more than one DNA sequence encoding this CDR3. The rearrangement uses TRBV7-2 and TRBJ1-1; perhaps TRBD1 as D (5 bases). CDR1 is SGHTA and CDR2 is FQGNSA in the germline V gene. This CDR3 comprises 13 residues. Deletions cut 5 bases from V and 1 base from J, with 8 bases between. The CDR3 DNA sequence: TGTGCCAGCAGCCTAACAGGGAACACTGAAGCTTTCTTT. Translated, it gives CASSLTGNTEAFF.

The chain carries TRBV6-6 and TRBJ1-1; weak D call: TRBD1 (6 bases). This CDR3 is built from 14 residues. Germline V gene sequence: CDR1 MNHNY, CDR2 SVGAGI (reference sequence). Trimming left V 2 bases short and J 0 bases short, with 7 bases between. The CDR3 is CASSYRTVNTEAFF. The CDR3 DNA reads TGTGCCAGCAGTTACAGGACAGTGAACACTGAAGCTTTCTTT.

The rearrangement joins TRBV7-9 to TRBJ2-7; a weak D match, TRBD2 (6 bases). The CDR3 totals 13 residues. V lost 5 bases to trimming and J lost 2 bases, with 10 bases between them. Germline lookup yields CDR1 SEHNR and CDR2 FQNEAQ (reference sequence). DNA of the CDR3: TGTGCCAGCAGCCAAACGGGGGCCTACGAGCAGTACTTC. Translating gives CASSQTGAYEQYF.

This chain joins TRBV7-9 and TRBJ2-3; perhaps TRBD2 as D (6 bases). Trimming took off 1 base at V and 2 bases at J, with 10 bases between the two ends. Germline-derived CDR1 and CDR2 are SEHNR and FQNEAQ (reference sequence). This CDR3 contains 15 residues. As DNA, the CDR3 is TGTGCCAGCAGCTTAGGTGGCGGGGTCACAGATACGCAGTATTTT. It yields the protein CASSLGGGVTDTQYF. Together with reference TRBV7-9 and TRBJ2-3, the CDR3 gives the full variable domain: DTGVSQNPRHKITKRGQNVTFRCDPISEHNRLYWYRQTLGQGPEFLTYFQNEAQLEKSRLLSDRFSAERPKGSFSTLEIQRTEQGDSAMYLCASSLGGGVTDTQYFGPGTRLTVL.

The CDR3 region is CASRRDGSSYEQYF. DNA of the CDR3: TGCGCCAGCAGACGGGACGGGAGCTCCTACGAGCAGTACTTC. This rearrangement joins TRBV5-1 to TRBJ2-7, with a possible D match to TRBD2 (6 bases). The V gene lost 5 bases and the J gene lost 0 bases, with 12 bases spanning the gap. CDR1 SGHRS and CDR2 YFSETQ come from the germline V gene. The CDR3 consists of 14 residues.

The rearrangement uses TRBV5-1 and TRBJ2-1; D is unclear. The germline V gene has CDR1 SGHRS and CDR2 YFSETQ. V lost 1 base to trimming and J lost 8 bases, with 13 bases between them. CDR3 size: 14 residues. CDR3 sequence (DNA): TGCGCCAGCAGCTTGTCGGTCACGAGCGATGAGCAGTTCTTC. Residues: CASSLSVTSDEQFF.

The V gene is TRBV4-1, the J gene TRBJ2-6, with D perhaps TRBD1 or TRBD2 (6 bases each). The V end lost 4 bases, the J end lost 4 bases, and 8 bases lay between the germline ends. Per the germline V gene, CDR1 is MGHRA and CDR2 is YSYEKL. The CDR3 sequence is 14 residues long. CDR3 region: CASSRGTGANVLTF. The CDR3 DNA is TGCGCCAGCAGCCGCGGGACAGGGGCCAACGTCCTGACTTTC.